These T cell receptor beta chains were read from a single sample in a study of neoadjuvant anti-PD-1 for oral cavity cancer. The assay was immunoSEQ multiplex PCR, and TCRdb's table has in-frame clones only and misses some. The sample includes nearly 7,000 clones, 70% to 80% of them seen just once. This material consisted of PBMCs, taken before nivolumab (anti-PD-1) treatment. Every receptor here comes from a person aged 35-80 years with oral cavity squamous cell carcinoma. Both conserved end residues are part of each CDR3. The D gene is left open where the match is weak. Clone size appears in some rows only: once, few, many, or a class for an expanded clone.

cdr3_aa	d_call	v_call	j_call	clone_size
CASSSTGGLNTEAFF	TRBD1	TRBV28	TRBJ1-1	.
CASSAGTSGGFTDTQYF	TRBD2	TRBV11-3	TRBJ2-3	.
CASSAGQGETGELFF	TRBD1	TRBV6-4	TRBJ2-2	.
CASSLEGAGANVLTF	.	TRBV5-5	TRBJ2-6	.
CASSYSGDGGYTF	.	TRBV6-6	TRBJ1-2	.
CAISKAKAANTEAFF	.	TRBV10-3	TRBJ1-1	.
CASSQPGTGRAYEQYF	TRBD1	TRBV23-1	TRBJ2-7	few
CATRGHLNQPQHF	.	TRBV19	TRBJ1-5	few
CASSLAGGHYNEQFF	TRBD2	TRBV7-3	TRBJ2-1	.
CASSVDSGGYNEQFF	TRBD2	TRBV9	TRBJ2-1	few
CASNSGGGVNEKLFF	.	TRBV6-1	TRBJ1-4	.
CASSINEQFF	.	TRBV2	TRBJ2-1	.
CASRGRPLAGELFF	.	TRBV6-9	TRBJ2-2	.
CAIREGWRNTEAFF	.	TRBV10-3	TRBJ1-1	.
CAWSALRVGYGYTF	.	TRBV30	TRBJ1-2	.
CASSSDRSYEQYF	.	TRBV10-1	TRBJ2-7	.
CASSQDSRVDSYNEQFF	.	TRBV4-1	TRBJ2-1	.
CASSDGLAGGPDTQYF	TRBD2	TRBV6-4	TRBJ2-3	.
CASSQGVSGNTIYF	TRBD1	TRBV27	TRBJ1-3	.
CASSLGTGELFF	.	TRBV6-5	TRBJ2-2	.
CASRPQSTDTQYF	.	TRBV13	TRBJ2-3	.
CASSPGGGSYNEQFF	.	TRBV5-5	TRBJ2-1	.
CASSSLTGGVQPQHF	.	TRBV28	TRBJ1-5	.
CASSEAAREDTIYF	.	TRBV6-1	TRBJ1-3	.
CASSIAVSRGGNYGYTF	.	TRBV19	TRBJ1-2	.
CASSEALHQGTGVYNEQFF	TRBD1	TRBV2	TRBJ2-1	.
CASSQDGPAHRTGTQYF	.	TRBV4-3	TRBJ2-3	.
CASSKYRELYGYTF	.	TRBV11-3	TRBJ1-2	.
CAISTTGGRNQPQHF	TRBD1	TRBV10-3	TRBJ1-5	.
CASSRQGTGIRVSGNTIYF	TRBD1	TRBV7-9	TRBJ1-3	few
CASSRGQGDRTNEKLFF	TRBD1	TRBV4-1	TRBJ1-4	.
CASSTSGENTGELFF	TRBD2	TRBV6-1	TRBJ2-2	few
CASSFSGTIINQPQHF	.	TRBV7-8	TRBJ1-5	few
CASSVDAGTSTEAFF	.	TRBV9	TRBJ1-1	.
CASNHGGAIYPQETQYF	TRBD2	TRBV7-9	TRBJ2-5	.
CASSQDRGGEQYF	TRBD1	TRBV6-5	TRBJ2-7	.
CASRYNGVANTGELFF	.	TRBV27	TRBJ2-2	.
CASSLGNTIYF	.	TRBV11-2	TRBJ1-3	.
CASSVVAGSEQFF	.	TRBV9	TRBJ2-1	.
CASSVTVFGSPLHF	.	TRBV14	TRBJ1-6	.
CASSPGQENTEAFF	TRBD1	TRBV9	TRBJ1-1	.
CASIGTSGIETQYF	TRBD2	TRBV2	TRBJ2-5	few